This T cell receptor (beta chain) is drawn from a study of metastatic and nonmetastatic thyroid tumors. As for the study in general: Repertoires from blood and tumor or nodule tissue of malignant and benign thyroid patients were compared. Study-wide results and caveats: Versus benign nodules, malignant thyroid tumors reportedly had significantly higher TCR beta diversity, in blood and tumor.

Worth noting for this clone: Its specificity is unknown.

The entire patient cohort was treatment-naive prior to thyroid surgery. V shed 3 bases and J 7 bases; nucleotides not matched to a gene: 12. The CDR3 spans 16 residues. Original methodology: A classifier for distant metastasis in papillary thyroid cancer was constructed using CDR3 differences observed across clinicopathological groups. TCRdb recomputed clones from the PCR reads via MiXCR. V and J calls and clone size were set by TCRdb, not the authors. The sample records 30,000 to 35,000 clones, about 32% being singletons. This sequence originates from a female donor with papillary thyroid cancer or a benign thyroid nodule (not recorded which). Some clones in this sample may be carry-over from other donors' samples. The sample comprised tumor tissue. This sequence joins TRBV12-3 or TRBV12-4 and TRBJ2-1, with 7 bases lining up with TRBD2. The CDR3 sequence: CASSFSMREIGNEQFF. The DNA for the CDR3 is TGTGCCAGCAGTTTCAGTATGCGGGAGATCGGGAATGAGCAGTTCTTC.